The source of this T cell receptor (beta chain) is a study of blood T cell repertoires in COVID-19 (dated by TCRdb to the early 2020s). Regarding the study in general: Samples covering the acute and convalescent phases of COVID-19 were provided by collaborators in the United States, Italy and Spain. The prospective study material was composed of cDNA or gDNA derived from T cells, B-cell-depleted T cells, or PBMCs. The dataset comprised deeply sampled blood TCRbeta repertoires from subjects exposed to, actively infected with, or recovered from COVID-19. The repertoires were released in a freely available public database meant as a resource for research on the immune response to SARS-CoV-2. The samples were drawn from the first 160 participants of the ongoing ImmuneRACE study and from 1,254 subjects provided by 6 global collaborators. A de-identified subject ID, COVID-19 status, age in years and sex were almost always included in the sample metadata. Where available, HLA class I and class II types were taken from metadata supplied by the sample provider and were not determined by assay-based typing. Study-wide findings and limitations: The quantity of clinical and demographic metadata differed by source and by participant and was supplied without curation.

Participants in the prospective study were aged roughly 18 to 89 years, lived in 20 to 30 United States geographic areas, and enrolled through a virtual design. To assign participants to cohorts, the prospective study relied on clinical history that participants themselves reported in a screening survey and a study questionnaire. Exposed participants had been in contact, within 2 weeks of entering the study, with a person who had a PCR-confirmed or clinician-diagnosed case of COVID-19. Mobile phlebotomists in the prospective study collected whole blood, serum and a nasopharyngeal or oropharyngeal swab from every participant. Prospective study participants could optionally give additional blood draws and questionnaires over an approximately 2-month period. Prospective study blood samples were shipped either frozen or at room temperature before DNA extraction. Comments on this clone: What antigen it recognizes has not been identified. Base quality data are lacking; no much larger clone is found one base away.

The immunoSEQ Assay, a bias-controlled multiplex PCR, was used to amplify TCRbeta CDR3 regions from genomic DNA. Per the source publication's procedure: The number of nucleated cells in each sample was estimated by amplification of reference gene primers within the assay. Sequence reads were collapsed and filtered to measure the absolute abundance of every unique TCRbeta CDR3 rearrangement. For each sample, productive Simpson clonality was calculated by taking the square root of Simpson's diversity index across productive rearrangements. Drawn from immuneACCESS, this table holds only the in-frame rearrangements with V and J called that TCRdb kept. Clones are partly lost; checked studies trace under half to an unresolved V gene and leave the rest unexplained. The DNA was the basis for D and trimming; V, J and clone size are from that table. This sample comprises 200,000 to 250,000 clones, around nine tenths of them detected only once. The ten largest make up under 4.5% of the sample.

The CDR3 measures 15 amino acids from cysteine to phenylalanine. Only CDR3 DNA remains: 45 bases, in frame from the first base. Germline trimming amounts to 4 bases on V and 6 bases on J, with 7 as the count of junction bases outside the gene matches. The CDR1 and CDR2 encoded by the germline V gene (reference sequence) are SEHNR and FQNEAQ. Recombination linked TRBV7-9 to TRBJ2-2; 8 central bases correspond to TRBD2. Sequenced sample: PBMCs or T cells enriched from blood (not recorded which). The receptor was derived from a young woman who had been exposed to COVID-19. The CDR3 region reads CASSSLGGGSGELFF. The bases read TGTGCCAGCAGCTCCCTCGGGGGGGGATCCGGGGAGCTGTTTTTT.